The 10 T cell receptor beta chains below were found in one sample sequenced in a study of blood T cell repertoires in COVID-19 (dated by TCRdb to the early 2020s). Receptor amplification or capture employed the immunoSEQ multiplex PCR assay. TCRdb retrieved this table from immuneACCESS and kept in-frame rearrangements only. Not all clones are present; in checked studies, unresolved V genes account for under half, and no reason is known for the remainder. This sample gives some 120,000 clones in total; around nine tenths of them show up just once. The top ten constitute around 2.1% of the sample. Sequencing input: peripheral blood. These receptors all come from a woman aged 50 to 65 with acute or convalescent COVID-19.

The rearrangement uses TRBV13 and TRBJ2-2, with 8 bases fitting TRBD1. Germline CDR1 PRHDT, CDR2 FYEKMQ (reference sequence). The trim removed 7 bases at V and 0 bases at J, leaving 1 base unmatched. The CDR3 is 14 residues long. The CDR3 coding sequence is TGTGCCAGCAACAGGGGGTCGAACACCGGGGAGCTGTTTTTT. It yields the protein CASNRGSNTGELFF.

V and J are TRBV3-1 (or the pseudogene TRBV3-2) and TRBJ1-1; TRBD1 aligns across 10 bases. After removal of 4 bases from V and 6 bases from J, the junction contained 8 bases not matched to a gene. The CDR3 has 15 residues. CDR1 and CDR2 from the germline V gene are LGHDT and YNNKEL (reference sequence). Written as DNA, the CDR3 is TGTGCCAGCAGCCGGGCCGGGGACAGGGGCCCTGAAGCTTTCTTT. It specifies CASSRAGDRGPEAFF.

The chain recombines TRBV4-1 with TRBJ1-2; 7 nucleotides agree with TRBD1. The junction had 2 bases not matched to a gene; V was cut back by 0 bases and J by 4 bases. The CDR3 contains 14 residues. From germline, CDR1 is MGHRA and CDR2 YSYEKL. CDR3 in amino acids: CASSQDTGVYGYTF. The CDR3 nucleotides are TGCGCCAGCAGCCAAGATACAGGGGTCTATGGCTACACCTTC.

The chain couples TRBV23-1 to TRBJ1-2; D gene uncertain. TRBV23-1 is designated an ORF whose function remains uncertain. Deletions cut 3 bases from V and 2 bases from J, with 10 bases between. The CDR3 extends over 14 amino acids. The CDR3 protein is CASSQAEQNYGYTF. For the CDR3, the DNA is TGCGCCAGCAGTCAGGCAGAACAGAACTATGGCTACACCTTC.

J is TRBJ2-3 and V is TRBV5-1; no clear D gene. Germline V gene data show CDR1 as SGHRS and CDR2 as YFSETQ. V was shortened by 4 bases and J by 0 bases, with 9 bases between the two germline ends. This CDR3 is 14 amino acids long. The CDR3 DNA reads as TGCGCCAGCAGCCCGAGTGTCAGCACAGATACGCAGTATTTT. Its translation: CASSPSVSTDTQYF.

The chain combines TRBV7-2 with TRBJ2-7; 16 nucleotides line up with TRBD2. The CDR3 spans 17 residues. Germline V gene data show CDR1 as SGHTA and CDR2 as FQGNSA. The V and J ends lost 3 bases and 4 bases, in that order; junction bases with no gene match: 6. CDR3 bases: TGTGCCAGCAGCTTGAACTCGGGACTAGCGGGGGGGTACGAGCAGTACTTC. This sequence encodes CASSLNSGLAGGYEQYF.

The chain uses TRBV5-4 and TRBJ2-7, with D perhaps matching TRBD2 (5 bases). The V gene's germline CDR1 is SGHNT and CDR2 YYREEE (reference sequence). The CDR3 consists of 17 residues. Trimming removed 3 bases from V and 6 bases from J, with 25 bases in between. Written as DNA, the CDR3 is TGTGCCAGCAGCTCCACCGCCTCGGGGTTCATTGGTTTCGAGCAGTACTTC. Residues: CASSSTASGFIGFEQYF. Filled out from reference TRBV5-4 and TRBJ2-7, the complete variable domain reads ETGVTQSPTHLIKTRGQQVTLRCSSQSGHNTVSWYQQALGQGPQFIFQYYREEENGRGNFPPRFSGLQFPNYSSELNVNALELDDSALYLCASSSTASGFIGFEQYFGPGTRLTVT.

CDR3 region: CATSDSLDRGGYTF. CDR3 nucleotides: TGTGCCACCAGTGATTCCCTGGACAGGGGCGGCTACACCTTC. The chain links TRBV24-1 to TRBJ1-2, with 9 bases lining up with TRBD1. The CDR3 spans 14 residues. From germline, CDR1 is KGHDR and CDR2 SFDVKD. With 2 bases clipped from V and 8 bases from J, the junction kept 5 bases outside the gene matches.

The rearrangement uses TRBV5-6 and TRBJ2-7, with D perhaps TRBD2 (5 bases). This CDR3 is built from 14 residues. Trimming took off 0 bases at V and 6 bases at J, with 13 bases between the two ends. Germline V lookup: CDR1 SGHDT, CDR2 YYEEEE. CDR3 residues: CASSLEVGEGEQYF. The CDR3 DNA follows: TGTGCCAGCAGCTTGGAGGTGGGAGAGGGCGAGCAGTACTTC.

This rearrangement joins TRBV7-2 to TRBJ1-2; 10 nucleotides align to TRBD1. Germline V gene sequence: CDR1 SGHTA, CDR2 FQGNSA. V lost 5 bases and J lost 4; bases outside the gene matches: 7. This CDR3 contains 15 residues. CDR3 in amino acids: CASSPDRGRVYGYTF. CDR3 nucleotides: TGTGCCAGCAGCCCAGACAGGGGGCGCGTCTATGGCTACACCTTC.